Sequencing of this TCR beta chain was carried out in a study of shared clonotypes between healthy human individuals. With V trimmed by 6 bases and J by 8 bases, 12 bases remained unmatched. The CDR3 contains 14 residues. In germline, CDR1 is MNHEY, CDR2 SMNVEV (reference sequence). Generated by immunoSEQ multiplex PCR, the TCRdb table keeps only in-frame clones and is missing some. The table lists about 2.3 million clones, approximately 93% of them singletons. Sequenced sample: naive CD4+ T cells from PBMCs. Noted subset: CD45RA+ positively selected. This sequence joins TRBV27 and TRBJ1-2; 7 positions agree with TRBD1. This TCR was sampled from a young man in good health. Some clones in this sample may be carry-over from other donors' samples. The CDR3 bases are TGTGCCAGCAGGCTAGGCAGGGGGGCTGGGGGCTACACCTTC. As protein: CASRLGRGAGGYTF.